This is a list of T cell receptor beta chains from one sample in a study of CD8 T cells in Susac syndrome. TCRdb independently ran MiXCR on the immunoSEQ multiplex PCR reads; one entry per CDR3 protein. This sample has a few hundred thousand distinct CDR3 sequences, with around 85% found just once. Input material: CD8+ T cells from PBMCs. The receptors were sampled from a human donor with multiple sclerosis. Each CDR3 is given with its conserved first and last residue. The D gene is left open where the match is weak. Clone size appears in some rows only: once, few, many, or a class for an expanded clone.

CASSVRGRRETQYF	TGTGCCAGCAGCGTTAGGGGGCGTCGGGAGACCCAGTACTTC	TRBV9	TRBJ2-5	TRBD1	.
CASSEWGARSSTEAFF	TGTGCCAGCAGTGAGTGGGGGGCTAGGTCCTCCACTGAAGCTTTCTTT	TRBV2	TRBJ1-1	.	.
CASSLEGETAYRETEAFF	TGCGCCAGCAGCTTGGAAGGGGAGACTGCGTACAGGGAGACTGAAGCTTTCTTT	TRBV5-1	TRBJ1-1	.	.
CASSEWITGPYEQYF	TGTGCCAGCAGTGAATGGATCACAGGTCCCTACGAGCAGTACTTC	TRBV25-1	TRBJ2-7	.	.
CASSQGLAFPDTQYF	TGTGCCAGCAGCCAAGGTCTAGCGTTCCCAGATACGCAGTATTTT	TRBV14	TRBJ2-3	.	once
CSVEDSAVANTGELFF	TGCAGCGTTGAAGATTCGGCGGTGGCCAACACCGGGGAGCTGTTTTTT	TRBV29-1	TRBJ2-2	.	.
CASSLRIYEQYF	TGCGCCAGCAGCCTACGGATTTACGAGCAGTACTTC	TRBV5-1	TRBJ2-7	.	.
CASSLYSGNTEAFF	TGTGCCAGCAGTTTATATTCAGGGAACACTGAAGCTTTCTTT	TRBV12-3/TRBV12-4	TRBJ1-1	.	.
CASSPDPAFRGYTF	TGTGCCAGCAGCCCTGACCCGGCCTTCCGTGGCTACACCTTC	TRBV11-2	TRBJ1-2	.	.
CASSFTSGRARYNEQFF	TGTGCCAGCAGCTTTACTAGCGGGAGGGCCAGGTACAATGAGCAGTTCTTC	TRBV11-2	TRBJ2-1	TRBD2	.
CASSLEGEFSYEQYF	TGTGCCAGCAGCTTGGAAGGGGAGTTCTCCTACGAGCAGTACTTC	TRBV5-4	TRBJ2-7	.	.
CASSLGGGHTGELFF	TGTGCCAGCAGTTTGGGGGGGGGTCACACCGGGGAGCTGTTTTTT	TRBV27	TRBJ2-2	TRBD2	few
CSVTGIIDEQYF	TGCAGCGTTACAGGGATAATAGACGAGCAGTACTTC	TRBV29-1	TRBJ2-7	.	.
CASSLILGDSYNEQFF	TGCGCCAGCAGCCTTATACTAGGGGACTCCTACAATGAGCAGTTCTTC	TRBV4-1	TRBJ2-1	.	.
CASTHTKETQYF	TGTGCCAGCACCCACACAAAAGAGACCCAGTACTTC	TRBV12-3/TRBV12-4	TRBJ2-5	.	.
CATRGTGSGATGELFF	TGTGCCACCCGGGGCACCGGGTCAGGGGCCACCGGGGAGCTGTTTTTT	TRBV3-1	TRBJ2-2	.	once
CASSWETEAFF	TGTGCCAGCAGTTGGGAAACTGAAGCTTTCTTT	TRBV12-3/TRBV12-4	TRBJ1-1	.	.
CASRNLHGGENTEAFF	TGCGCCAGCAGGAACCTCCACGGGGGAGAGAACACTGAAGCTTTCTTT	TRBV5-1	TRBJ1-1	.	.
CASSQGTGSVYEQYF	TGTGCCAGCAGCCAAGGGACAGGGAGCGTCTACGAGCAGTACTTC	TRBV3-1	TRBJ2-7	TRBD1	.
CAISPQGLGNTIYF	TGTGCCATCAGCCCACAGGGGTTAGGAAACACCATATATTTT	TRBV10-3	TRBJ1-3	TRBD1	.
CASSIEGVTLGTDTQYF	TGTGCCAGTAGTATAGAGGGAGTTACATTGGGCACAGATACGCAGTATTTT	TRBV19	TRBJ2-3	.	.
CASSGLAGDEANEQFF	TGTGCCAGCAGCGGACTAGCGGGCGACGAGGCCAATGAGCAGTTCTTC	TRBV9	TRBJ2-1	TRBD2	once
CSARDVGLATYEQYF	TGCAGTGCTAGAGATGTAGGACTAGCGACCTACGAGCAGTACTTC	TRBV20-1	TRBJ2-7	TRBD2	.
CASSQDGTGGDTQYF	TGCGCCAGCAGCCAAGATGGGACCGGGGGGGATACGCAGTATTTT	TRBV4-1	TRBJ2-3	TRBD2	.
CSVEDPGLYTF	TGCAGCGTTGAAGATCCGGGGCTCTACACCTTC	TRBV29-1	TRBJ1-2	.	.
CASSLQGAAEAFF	TGTGCCAGCAGCTTACAGGGGGCCGCTGAAGCTTTCTTT	TRBV11-2	TRBJ1-1	TRBD1	.
CAWELAGGTDTQYF	TGTGCCTGGGAACTAGCGGGAGGCACAGATACGCAGTATTTT	TRBV30	TRBJ2-3	TRBD2	.
CASSYWDGQETQYF	TGTGCCAGCAGTTACTGGGACGGACAAGAGACCCAGTACTTC	TRBV6-5	TRBJ2-5	.	few
CASSQLEGGELFF	TGTGCCAGCAGCCAACTAGAAGGCGGGGAGCTGTTTTTT	TRBV27	TRBJ2-2	.	.